The rows below give T cell receptor beta chains drawn from one sample of a study of T cell repertoires in cytomegalovirus infection. TCRdb itself ran the reads through MiXCR, one entry per CDR3 protein. The sample includes approximately 500,000 distinct CDR3 sequences, 16% of them seen just once. Sequencing was carried out using CD8+ T cells from PBMCs. The receptors come from a human donor in good health (CMV status not recorded). Some clones in this sample may be carry-over from other donors' samples. CDR3s include the opening cysteine and the closing phenylalanine or tryptophan. The D gene is left open where the match is weak. Some rows mark clone size as missing; the rest say once, few, many or name a class of expanded clone.

cdr3_aa | cdr3_nt | v_call | clone_size | j_call | d_call
CASMVLAGTDTQYF | TGTGCCAGCATGGTGCTAGCGGGGACAGATACGCAGTATTTT | TRBV6-1 | many | TRBJ2-3 | TRBD2
CASSLGGINEQFF | TGTGCCAGCAGCTTAGGGGGGATCAATGAGCAGTTCTTC | TRBV7-6 | many | TRBJ2-1 | .
CASSLGTSGRYEQFF | TGTGCCAGCAGTTTAGGGACTAGCGGGAGGTATGAGCAGTTCTTC | TRBV28 | few | TRBJ2-1 | TRBD2
CASSRSLAGDQETQYF | TGCGCCAGCAGCCGGTCATTGGCGGGGGACCAAGAGACCCAGTACTTC | TRBV4-1 | many | TRBJ2-5 | TRBD2
CASPLIGTPDQPAQYF | TGTGCCAGCCCCCTCATCGGGACTCCTGACCAGCCTGCGCAGTATTTT | TRBV2 | many | TRBJ2-3 | .
CSARDIYSYEQYF | TGCAGTGCAAGGGACATCTACTCCTACGAGCAGTACTTC | TRBV20-1 | few | TRBJ2-7 | .
CASSFTSDRGYEQYF | TGTGCCAGCAGCTTCACATCGGACAGGGGCTACGAGCAGTACTTC | TRBV7-9 | . | TRBJ2-7 | TRBD1
CASSLLGTSGDTQYF | TGTGCCAGCAGTCTTCTCGGGACTAGCGGAGATACGCAGTATTTT | TRBV27 | . | TRBJ2-3 | TRBD2
CASSPRTGAEQYF | TGTGCCAGCAGCCCCCGGACAGGGGCCGAGCAGTACTTC | TRBV11-2 | many | TRBJ2-7 | TRBD1
CASSLVIVGRRSYEQYF | TGTGCCAGCAGCTTAGTAATTGTGGGCAGGAGGTCCTACGAGCAGTACTTC | TRBV7-2 | many | TRBJ2-7 | .
CASSSLAPYNEQFF | TGTGCCAGCAGTTCGCTAGCGCCCTACAATGAGCAGTTCTTC | TRBV6-6 | . | TRBJ2-1 | .
CASRAWGANDYYGYTF | TGTGCCAGCAGGGCCTGGGGGGCGAATGACTACTATGGCTACACCTTC | TRBV9 | few | TRBJ1-2 | .
CSGTDPNGSPPEQFF | TGCAGCGGGACAGACCCCAACGGCTCGCCCCCTGAGCAGTTCTTC | TRBV29-1 | . | TRBJ2-1 | .
CASSLKRGSYNEQFF | TGTGCCAGCAGCTTGAAGCGTGGTTCCTACAATGAGCAGTTCTTC | TRBV11-2 | many | TRBJ2-1 | .
CASSRANEQYF | TGTGCCAGCAGTCGTGCGAACGAGCAGTACTTC | TRBV27 | . | TRBJ2-7 | .
CASSPNPSRGGVDKNIQYF | TGTGCCAGCTCACCAAACCCTTCCAGGGGGGGTGTGGACAAAAACATTCAGTACTTC | TRBV18 | . | TRBJ2-4 | .
CASSFGGRTDTQYF | TGTGCCAGCAGCTTTGGAGGCCGCACAGATACGCAGTATTTT | TRBV7-3 | many | TRBJ2-3 | .
CASSLSGRTGSQYGYTF | TGTGCCAGCAGCTTGAGCGGGCGGACAGGGTCACAATATGGCTACACCTTC | TRBV7-9 | . | TRBJ1-2 | TRBD1
CSVEDRVGLFF | TGCAGCGTTGAAGATAGGGTGGGGCTGTTTTTT | TRBV29-1 | few | TRBJ2-2 | .
CATSDFGGELFF | TGTGCCACCAGTGATTTTGGCGGGGAGCTGTTTTTT | TRBV24-1 | . | TRBJ2-2 | .
CSARGLAAETQYF | TGCAGTGCTAGAGGACTAGCGGCGGAGACCCAGTACTTC | TRBV20-1 | . | TRBJ2-5 | TRBD2
CASSGGEGEKLFF | TGTGCCAGCTCGGGAGGGGAAGGTGAAAAACTGTTTTTT | TRBV25-1 | few | TRBJ1-4 | .
CASSYSNGALDYGYTF | TGTGCCAGCAGTTACTCGAACGGGGCGCTGGACTATGGCTACACCTTC | TRBV6-6 | . | TRBJ1-2 | .
CASSVRDYPQYF | TGTGCCAGCAGCGTCCGGGACTATCCCCAGTACTTC | TRBV5-5 | . | TRBJ2-5 | TRBD2
CASSFKGAPTYEQYF | TGTGCCAGCAGCTTTAAGGGGGCTCCTACCTACGAGCAGTACTTC | TRBV5-4 | . | TRBJ2-7 | TRBD1
CASIENNEQFF | TGTGCCAGCATCGAGAACAATGAGCAGTTCTTC | TRBV28 | few | TRBJ2-1 | .
CASVGRQGTSPLHF | TGTGCCAGTGTGGGAAGGCAGGGCACTTCACCCCTCCACTTT | TRBV19 | . | TRBJ1-6 | .
CASRNSPRLGTDTQYF | TGTGCCAGCCGAAATTCGCCCCGGTTGGGCACAGATACGCAGTATTTT | TRBV5-6 | . | TRBJ2-3 | .
CASSPFPQRVLNYEQYF | TGTGCCAGCAGTCCGTTTCCCCAAAGGGTCCTTAACTACGAGCAGTACTTC | TRBV28 | . | TRBJ2-7 | .
CASSLDLAGGADTQYF | TGTGCCAGCAGCTTAGATCTAGCGGGAGGGGCAGATACGCAGTATTTT | TRBV7-9 | few | TRBJ2-3 | TRBD2
CASSPRTGTVYGYTF | TGTGCCAGCAGTCCCCGGACAGGGACGGTCTATGGCTACACCTTC | TRBV28 | many | TRBJ1-2 | TRBD1
CATSSSTGGEAFF | TGTGCCACCAGCTCCAGTACCGGGGGCGAAGCTTTCTTT | TRBV15 | . | TRBJ1-1 | .
CASSEEGAGYEQYF | TGTGCCAGCAGTGAAGAGGGTGCGGGCTACGAGCAGTACTTC | TRBV6-1 | few | TRBJ2-7 | .
CASSYSRGVPNTEAFF | TGTGCCAGCAGTTACTCGAGGGGGGTGCCGAACACTGAAGCTTTCTTT | TRBV6-5 | many | TRBJ1-1 | .
CASSMALYVYEQYF | TGTGCCAGTAGTATGGCCTTATATGTCTACGAGCAGTACTTC | TRBV19 | . | TRBJ2-7 | .
CASTGEPTYNEQFF | TGTGCCAGCACGGGAGAACCGACCTACAATGAGCAGTTCTTC | TRBV28 | many | TRBJ2-1 | .
CASSLRGLGVGSYEQYF | TGTGCCAGCAGCTTAAGAGGCCTGGGAGTTGGCTCCTACGAGCAGTACTTC | TRBV7-9 | many | TRBJ2-7 | .
CASSEGDSNSPLHF | TGTGCCAGCAGTGAGGGGGACAGCAATTCACCCCTCCACTTT | TRBV2 | . | TRBJ1-6 | TRBD1
CSAREDTMDLEQYF | TGCAGTGCTAGAGAAGACACTATGGATTTGGAGCAGTACTTC | TRBV20-1 | few | TRBJ2-7 | .
CASSSSGARDEQYF | TGTGCCAGCAGTTCATCAGGGGCACGGGACGAGCAGTACTTC | TRBV7-9 | many | TRBJ2-7 | .
CASSVALQGNYGYTF | TGTGCCAGCAGCGTAGCTCTGCAGGGCAACTATGGCTACACCTTC | TRBV9 | few | TRBJ1-2 | .
CASSEPRGLDTEAFF | TGTGCCAGCAGTGAACCCAGGGGGCTCGACACTGAAGCTTTCTTT | TRBV6-1 | . | TRBJ1-1 | TRBD1
CASSSQDAYEQYF | TGTGCCAGCAGCTCACAAGATGCCTACGAGCAGTACTTC | TRBV7-9 | . | TRBJ2-7 | .
CASSLADQPQHF | TGTGCCAGCAGCTTAGCCGATCAGCCCCAGCATTTT | TRBV13 | . | TRBJ1-5 | .
CASSHPSAGYTEAFF | TGCGCCAGCAGCCACCCCTCGGCAGGGTATACTGAAGCTTTCTTT | TRBV4-1 | once | TRBJ1-1 | .
CASSSGLAASTDTQYF | TGTGCCAGCAGCTCGGGACTAGCGGCAAGCACAGATACGCAGTATTTT | TRBV7-3 | many | TRBJ2-3 | TRBD2
CASSLTGGRAYNEQFF | TGTGCCAGCAGCTTAACAGGCGGGAGGGCCTACAATGAGCAGTTCTTC | TRBV7-3 | many | TRBJ2-1 | TRBD2
CASSSRTTGGREGQPQHF | TGTGCCAGCAGTTCTAGGACCACAGGGGGCCGGGAGGGCCAGCCCCAGCATTTT | TRBV27 | few | TRBJ1-5 | TRBD1
CASSQVERKNTEAFF | TGTGCCAGCAGCCAAGTTGAAAGGAAGAACACTGAAGCTTTCTTT | TRBV14 | few | TRBJ1-1 | .
CASSRDRGNANYGYTF | TGTGCCAGCAGCAGGGACAGGGGGAACGCTAACTATGGCTACACCTTC | TRBV7-9 | many | TRBJ1-2 | TRBD1
CASSPSARDLPKNIQYF | TGTGCCAGCAGCCCTTCCGCTAGAGACCTGCCCAAAAACATTCAGTACTTC | TRBV3-1 | . | TRBJ2-4 | .
CASRSRETQYF | TGTGCCAGCAGAAGCCGGGAGACCCAGTACTTC | TRBV7-9 | . | TRBJ2-5 | .